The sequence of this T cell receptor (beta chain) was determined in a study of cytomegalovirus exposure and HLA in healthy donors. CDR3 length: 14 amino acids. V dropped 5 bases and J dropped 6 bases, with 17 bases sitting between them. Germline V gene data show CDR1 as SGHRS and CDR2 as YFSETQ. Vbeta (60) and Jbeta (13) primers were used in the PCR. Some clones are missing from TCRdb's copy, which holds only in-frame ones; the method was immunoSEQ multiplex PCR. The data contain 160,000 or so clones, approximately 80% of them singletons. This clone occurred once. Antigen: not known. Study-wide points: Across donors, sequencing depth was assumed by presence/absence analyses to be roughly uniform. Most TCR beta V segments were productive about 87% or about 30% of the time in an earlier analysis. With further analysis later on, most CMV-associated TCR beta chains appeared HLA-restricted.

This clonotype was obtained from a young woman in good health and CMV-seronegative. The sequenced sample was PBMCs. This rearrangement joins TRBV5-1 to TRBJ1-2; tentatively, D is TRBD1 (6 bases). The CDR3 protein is CASSNNRVPNGYTF. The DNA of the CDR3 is TGCGCCAGCAGTAACAACAGGGTTCCGAATGGCTACACCTTC. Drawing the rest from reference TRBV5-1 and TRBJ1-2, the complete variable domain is KAGVTQTPRYLIKTRGQQVTLSCSPISGHRSVSWYQQTPGQGLQFLFEYFSETQRNKGNFPGRFSGRQFSNSRSEMNVSTLELGDSALYLCASSNNRVPNGYTFGSGTRLTVV.